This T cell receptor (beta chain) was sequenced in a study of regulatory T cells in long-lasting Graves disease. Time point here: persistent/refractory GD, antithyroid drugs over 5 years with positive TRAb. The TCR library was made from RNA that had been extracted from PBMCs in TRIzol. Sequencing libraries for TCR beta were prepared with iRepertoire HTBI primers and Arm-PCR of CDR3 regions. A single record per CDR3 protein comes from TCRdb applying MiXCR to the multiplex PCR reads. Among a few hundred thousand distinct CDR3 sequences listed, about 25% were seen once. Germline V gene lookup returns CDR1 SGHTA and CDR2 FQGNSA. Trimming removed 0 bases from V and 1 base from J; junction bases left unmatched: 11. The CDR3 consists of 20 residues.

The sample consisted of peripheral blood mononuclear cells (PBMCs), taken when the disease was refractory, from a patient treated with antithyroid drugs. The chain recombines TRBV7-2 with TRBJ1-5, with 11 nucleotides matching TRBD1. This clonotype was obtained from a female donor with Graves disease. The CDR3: CASSLALVGQGVGSNQPQHF. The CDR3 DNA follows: TGTGCCAGCAGCTTAGCGCTCGTGGGACAGGGGGTTGGGAGCAATCAGCCCCAGCATTTT.